The present T cell receptor (beta chain) was sequenced within a study of lymphopenia after photon versus proton radiotherapy. This clone was found once. The V and J ends lost 9 bases and 0 bases respectively, with 14 bases between them. Germline CDR1 is LNHDA and CDR2 is SQIVND (reference sequence). CDR3 size: 14 residues. This table comes from immunoSEQ multiplex PCR, and its TCRdb copy is limited to in-frame clones, with some not included. The data show 15,000 to 20,000 clones, around nine tenths seen once. The starting material was peripheral blood, obtained from a patient treated with proton-based radiotherapy. The receptor was isolated from a man aged 65-85 years with pancreatic cancer. The gene calls are TRBV19 and TRBJ1-2; D call uncertain. CDR3 coding DNA: TGTGCCAGCAGTCCTTCGCGGGCTAACTATGGCTACACCTTC. Translated, it gives CASSPSRANYGYTF.